The 24 T cell receptor beta chains below come from one sample, sequenced in a study of T cells expressing NK-cell markers. After re-calling the 5' RACE reads, TCRdb lists one entry per CDR3 protein, DNA absent. The sample totals 150,000 to 200,000 distinct CDR3 sequences. Sequencing input: blood T cells: a sorted CD56 or NKG2C T cell subset, CD4+ or CD8+ T cells, or bulk PBMC T cells (not recorded which). The receptors originated from a man aged 18-75 years in good health.

The V gene is TRBV5-1, the J gene TRBJ2-7; as DNA is missing, the TRBD1 call by TCRdb cannot be tested. Germline CDR1 is SGHRS and CDR2 is YFSETQ. This CDR3 has 15 amino acids. Here the CDR3 reads CASKRSGTPTYEQYF.

The rearrangement uses TRBV3-1 and TRBJ2-1. The CDR3 covers 16 residues. CDR1 is LGHDT and CDR2 is YNNKEL in the germline V gene (reference sequence). The CDR3 loop is CASSHPRTGGYNEQFF.

The genes are TRBV25-1 and TRBJ1-6; no DNA is available, so the TRBD1 call from TCRdb remains unchecked. The CDR3 is 14 amino acids. Germline loops: CDR1 MGHDK, CDR2 SYGVNS. CDR3: CASSDTGSNSPLHF.

This chain connects TRBV4-1 to TRBJ1-5. The CDR3 spans 14 residues. Germline V gene sequence: CDR1 MGHRA, CDR2 YSYEKL. CDR3 loop: CASSQAAGNQPQHF.

The rearrangement links TRBV27 to TRBJ2-1; the TCRdb D gene call, TRBD1, has no DNA to confirm it. This CDR3 has 16 amino acids. The germline V gene has CDR1 MNHEY and CDR2 SMNVEV (reference sequence). The chain's CDR3 is CASSLLGGSSYNEQFF.

The chain couples TRBV2 to TRBJ1-6. The germline CDR1 and CDR2 sequences are SNHLY and FYNNEI. The CDR3 is 15 residues long. CDR3 protein: CASTRVWVGSSPLHF.

V gene TRBV7-7 combines with J gene TRBJ1-1. This CDR3 is 14 amino acids long. The germline gives CDR1 SSHAT, CDR2 FNYEAQ (reference sequence). The chain's CDR3 is CASSLEGGNTEAFF.

The chain has TRBV12-3 or TRBV12-4 and TRBJ1-2; TCRdb's D call of TRBD1 is untestable without DNA. This CDR3 contains 15 residues. The CDR3 sequence is CASSPPRTATYGYTF.

V is TRBV18 and J is TRBJ1-1. This CDR3 contains 14 residues. Germline CDR1 reads KGHSH; CDR2 reads LQKENI. CDR3 sequence reads: CASSPSPGLTEAFF.

The chain links TRBV2 to TRBJ1-5; TCRdb indicates TRBD1, and absent DNA this call remains unverified. The germline V gene encodes CDR1 SNHLY and CDR2 FYNNEI. The CDR3 length is 17 residues. This CDR3 is CASRKISGTGSNQPQHF.

The V gene is TRBV28, the J gene TRBJ2-2; the TCRdb call, TRBD2, lacks DNA for checking. This CDR3 is 16 amino acids long. Germline CDR1 and CDR2: MDHEN and SYDVKM. The CDR3 loop reads CASQREVLALTGELFF.

The V gene is TRBV9, the J gene TRBJ1-4. The CDR3 has 11 amino acids. Germline V gives CDR1 SGDLS, CDR2 YYNGEE. The CDR3 region is CASSAGEKLFF.

This chain joins TRBV3-1 and TRBJ2-3; without DNA, the TCRdb call of TRBD2 cannot be checked. This CDR3 region has 17 residues. CDR1 and CDR2 (germline): LGHDT, YNNKEL (reference sequence). The CDR3 sequence is CASSQEVPGGHTDTQYF.

This rearrangement joins TRBV27 to TRBJ1-6; TCRdb indicates TRBD1, and absent DNA this call remains unverified. Germline loops: CDR1 MNHEY, CDR2 SMNVEV (reference sequence). There are 15 residues in the CDR3. This chain's CDR3 is CASSPRKGGVSPLHF.

The chain uses TRBV7-6 and TRBJ2-3. The CDR3 is 13 amino acids. Germline V lookup: CDR1 SGHVS, CDR2 FNYEAQ. The CDR3 loop reads CASSLASGGTQYF.

The chain links TRBV27 to TRBJ2-5; absent DNA, TCRdb's TRBD2 call cannot be checked. This CDR3 contains 15 residues. Germline V gene lookup returns CDR1 MNHEY and CDR2 SMNVEV (reference sequence). The CDR3 protein is CASSLGGGQVETQYF.

The chain has TRBV9 and TRBJ2-3; the D call from TCRdb, TRBD1, cannot be confirmed without DNA. This CDR3 is built from 14 residues. The germline gives CDR1 SGDLS, CDR2 YYNGEE. CDR3 residues: CASSAGGAQDTQYF. The whole variable domain, remainder taken from reference TRBV9 and TRBJ2-3, is DSGVTQTPKHLITATGQRVTLRCSPRSGDLSVYWYQQSLDQGLQFLIQYYNGEERAKGNILERFSAQQFPDLHSELNLSSLELGDSALYFCASSAGGAQDTQYFGPGTRLTVL.

The CDR3 reads CASSKMPGPKSGANVLTF. The chain has TRBV21-1 and TRBJ2-6. TRBV21-1 has pseudogene status. The length of the CDR3 is 18 residues.

The V and J genes are TRBV20-1 and TRBJ1-2. This CDR3 contains 14 residues. Germline V gene lookup returns CDR1 DFQATT and CDR2 SNEGSKA (reference sequence). CDR3 sequence: CSARVFSTNYGYTF.

The gene calls are TRBV6-5 and TRBJ1-4; the TCRdb call, TRBD1, lacks DNA for checking. Germline lookup yields CDR1 MNHEY and CDR2 SVGAGI. The CDR3 is made up of 13 amino acids. The CDR3 sequence is CASSYGTGEKLFF.

This chain's CDR3 is CASSFNPNTEAFF. This chain connects TRBV11-3 to TRBJ1-1. This CDR3 has 13 residues. Germline V gives CDR1 SGHNT, CDR2 YENEEA.

CDR3: CASSLGYFDAEAFF. This rearrangement joins TRBV5-6 to TRBJ1-1. The CDR3 covers 14 residues. Germline assignment: CDR1 SGHDT and CDR2 YYEEEE.

The chain recombines TRBV5-1 with TRBJ2-1. Germline V gene sequence: CDR1 SGHRS, CDR2 YFSETQ. This CDR3 region has 14 residues. CDR3 residues: CASSEAPEVNEQFF.

The chain has TRBV11-2 and TRBJ1-4. CDR1 and CDR2 (germline): SGHAT, FQNNGV. This CDR3 comprises 14 residues. The CDR3 region is CASRTGSSKEKLFF.